The entry that follows covers one T cell receptor beta chain sequence. Its antigen remains unidentified. CDR3 size: 13 residues. Trimming stripped 10 bases from V and 3 bases from J, with 12 bases between. CDR1 SGHDN and CDR2 FVKESK come from the germline V gene. The data are from a study of T cells in Graves' hyperthyroidism and ophthalmopathy. Points from the study as a whole: Blood also showed most of the thyroid clonotypes that were expanded above 0.001.

Uncontrolled infection, other autoimmune disease, pregnancy or lactation barred patients from enrollment. Orbital computed tomography and thyroid ultrasound, together with serum TRAb and thyroxine and clinical symptoms, were used for diagnoses. Template material for amplifying TCR beta CDR3 regions consisted of RNA transcripts. Initially, a first-round RT-PCR of the TCR CDR3 employed the HTBI primer set. MiXCR, run by TCRdb on the multiplex PCR reads, gives a single entry per CDR3 protein. The sample yields more than 550,000 distinct CDR3 sequences, about 45% seen once. The receptor's source is an adult man with Graves' disease, either hyperthyroidism or ophthalmopathy (not recorded which). The chain combines TRBV14 with TRBJ1-4; unclear D gene. Sequences were obtained from peripheral blood or thyroid tissue (not recorded which). CDR3 sequence (DNA): TGTGCCAACCCCGGGAAGCCTAATGAAAAACTGTTTTTT. As protein: CANPGKPNEKLFF.